This T cell receptor (beta chain) was recorded in a study of blood T cell repertoires in COVID-19. At the level of the study: Sources were T cells, B-cell-depleted T cells, or PBMCs; the material itself was cDNA or gDNA.

Authors' processing steps: Amplification of reference gene primers was used by the study to estimate nucleated cell counts. Sequencing was performed with immunoSEQ multiplex PCR; in TCRdb, only in-frame clones are kept and a portion is missing. The DNA was the basis for D and trimming; V, J and clone size are from that table. The repertoire holds approximately 300,000 clones, with over 90% as singletons. Germline CDR1 reads SGHNT; CDR2 reads YYREEE (reference sequence). The CDR3 is 16 amino acids. With 0 bases clipped from V and 3 bases from J, the junction kept 5 bases outside the gene matches. The study drew participants aged about 18 to 95 years from approximately 23 US areas. Before they entered the study, exposed participants had met a COVID-19 case within 2 weeks.

Sequenced sample: PBMCs or T cells enriched from blood (not recorded which). The clonotype comes from a woman between 25 and 40 years old who had been exposed to COVID-19. J is TRBJ2-1 and V is TRBV5-4; 8 nucleotides line up with TRBD2. CDR3 bases: TGTGCCAGCAGCTTGGCCCGGGGGGGTCTCTACAATGAGCAGTTCTTC. As protein: CASSLARGGLYNEQFF.